These 27 T cell receptor beta chains share one sample of origin, sequenced in a study of T cell clonotyping in hematopoietic cell transplantation. Clones were read by immunoSEQ multiplex PCR, and TCRdb kept only the in-frame ones, dropping some. Of several thousand clones in the sample, around three quarters were seen once. The material sequenced was peripheral blood mononuclear cells, taken at the time of graft-versus-host disease after allogeneic stem cell transplant. The source of these receptors is a female patient in her fifties who had an allogeneic stem cell transplant from an unrelated donor, so the T cells may come from the graft donor. Some clones in this sample may be carry-over from other donors' samples.

The rearrangement joins TRBV5-1 to TRBJ2-2; D might be TRBD2 (6 bases). Deletions cut 5 bases from V and 7 bases from J, with 21 bases between. CDR1 is SGHRS, CDR2 YFSETQ, per germline. This CDR3 spans 16 amino acids. The CDR3: CASSLGGALFIGELFF. CDR3 in DNA: TGCGCCAGCAGTCTGGGGGGAGCATTATTTATCGGGGAGCTGTTTTTT. The entire variable domain, with the rest obtained from reference TRBV5-1 and TRBJ2-2, is as follows: KAGVTQTPRYLIKTRGQQVTLSCSPISGHRSVSWYQQTPGQGLQFLFEYFSETQRNKGNFPGRFSGRQFSNSRSEMNVSTLELGDSALYLCASSLGGALFIGELFFGEGSRLTVL.

V and J are TRBV5-1 and TRBJ2-3; tentative D call: TRBD2 (5 bases). V was cut by 4 bases and J by 6 bases, with 15 bases left in between. The CDR3 covers 14 residues. The germline V gene has CDR1 SGHRS and CDR2 YFSETQ. The DNA for the CDR3 is TGCGCCAGCAGCGCCGGACTCGAGCTGGATACGCAGTATTTT. It codes for CASSAGLELDTQYF.

This clone was picked up one time. This sequence joins TRBV7-9 and TRBJ2-5, with 9 nucleotides matching TRBD1. The J segment lost 5 bases and the V segment lost 5 bases, leaving 6 bases of the junction unmatched. This CDR3 region has 14 residues. Germline CDR1 SEHNR, CDR2 FQNEAQ (reference sequence). DNA of the CDR3: TGTGCCAGCAGCATGGGACAGGGCAGGGAGACCCAGTACTTC. This sequence encodes CASSMGQGRETQYF.

The genes are TRBV6-4 and TRBJ2-3; 10 nucleotides match TRBD2. The CDR3 loop spans 15 amino acids. From germline, CDR1 is MRHNA and CDR2 SNTAGT. The V gene end was trimmed by 3 bases and the J gene end by 0 bases; junction bases not matched to a gene: 0. CDR3 in amino acids: CASSDSGGSTDTQYF. In DNA, the CDR3 is TGTGCCAGCAGTGATAGCGGGGGGAGCACAGATACGCAGTATTTT.

The rearrangement joins TRBV9 to TRBJ2-6; D gene uncertain. V was shortened by 0 bases and J by 5 bases, with 0 bases between the two germline ends. The CDR3 has 12 amino acids. Germline lookup yields CDR1 SGDLS and CDR2 YYNGEE. This CDR3 is CASSVGANVLTF. The CDR3 DNA follows: TGTGCCAGCAGCGTAGGGGCCAACGTCCTGACTTTC.

A single count supports this clone. The V call is TRBV5-1, the J call TRBJ2-6; weak D call: TRBD1 (5 bases). Trimming removed 3 bases at V and 2 bases at J, with 9 bases between. The CDR3 runs 15 residues. Germline V gives CDR1 SGHRS, CDR2 YFSETQ. The CDR3 nucleotides read TGCGCCAGCAGCTCTACAGGAGCTGGGGCCAACGTCCTGACTTTC. Its protein product is CASSSTGAGANVLTF.

This chain connects TRBV10-2 to TRBJ1-5, with D possibly matching TRBD1 (5 bases). Germline loops: CDR1 WSHSY, CDR2 SAAADI. V gave up 10 bases and J gave up 6 bases, with 13 bases separating them. This CDR3 is 12 amino acids long. This CDR3 reads CATGGTSQPQHF. In DNA form, the CDR3 reads TGCGCCACCGGAGGGACGAGTCAGCCCCAGCATTTT.

The chain carries TRBV7-3 and TRBJ2-7; D may match TRBD1 or TRBD2 (5 bases each). Trimming removed 0 bases at V and 5 bases at J, with 14 bases between. This CDR3 comprises 15 residues. Germline V gene sequence: CDR1 SGHTA, CDR2 FQGTGA. In nucleotides, the CDR3 is TGTGCCAGCAGCTTAACGCCAAATCGGGGCCACGAGCAGTACTTC. Residues: CASSLTPNRGHEQYF. Complete variable domain (other parts from reference TRBV7-3 and TRBJ2-7): GAGVSQTPSNKVTEKGKYVELRCDPISGHTALYWYRQSLGQGPEFLIYFQGTGAADDSGLPNDRFFAVRPEGSVSTLKIQRTERGDSAVYLCASSLTPNRGHEQYFGPGTRLTVT.

The chain carries TRBV2 and TRBJ2-7; TRBD1 aligns across 7 bases. V lost 8 bases, J lost 4 bases, and 17 bases stayed unmatched. CDR1 is SNHLY, CDR2 FYNNEI, per germline. This CDR3 is built from 16 residues. CDR3 residues: CASLTEPGQSLYEQYF. In DNA form, the CDR3 reads TGTGCCAGCCTAACCGAGCCGGGACAGTCATTGTACGAGCAGTACTTC.

This chain links TRBV11-2 with TRBJ2-7, with D uncertain. The V gene lost 1 base and the J gene lost 3 bases, with 10 bases spanning the gap. In germline, CDR1 is SGHAT, CDR2 FQNNGV. CDR3 length equals 14 residues. The CDR3 spells CASSLALFVYEQYF. For the CDR3, the DNA is TGTGCCAGCAGCTTAGCACTCTTCGTCTACGAGCAGTACTTC.

The rearrangement joins TRBV7-9 to TRBJ1-4, with a possible D match to TRBD1 (5 bases). V was clipped by 8 bases and J by 5 bases, with 9 bases between them. The CDR3 covers 12 residues. The germline CDR1 and CDR2 sequences are SEHNR and FQNEAQ (reference sequence). The CDR3 nucleotides are TGTGCCAGCCGGGGACGGAATGAAAAACTGTTTTTT. This codes for CASRGRNEKLFF.

This clone was counted between two and nine times. The V and J genes are TRBV4-1 and TRBJ2-3, with 9 bases that match TRBD2. CDR3 length: 17 residues. The J segment lost 1 base and the V segment lost 1 base, leaving 6 bases of the junction unmatched. CDR1 and CDR2 (germline): MGHRA, YSYEKL. The CDR3 coding sequence is TGCGCCAGCAGCCAAGGGGGAGCGGGGGGAGGCACAGATACGCAGTATTTT. Its translation: CASSQGGAGGGTDTQYF.

The gene calls are TRBV19 and TRBJ1-5; D possibly corresponds to TRBD1 (6 bases). The CDR3 totals 15 residues. Germline loops: CDR1 LNHDA, CDR2 SQIVND (reference sequence). Trimming removed 6 bases from V and 6 bases from J, with 18 bases in between. CDR3: CASRPLLGGSQPQHF. The CDR3 nucleotides are TGTGCCAGTAGACCCCTTCTAGGGGGGAGTCAGCCCCAGCATTTT.

The gene calls are TRBV5-1 and TRBJ2-5, with D perhaps TRBD1 (6 bases). Germline CDR1 and CDR2: SGHRS and YFSETQ. CDR3 length equals 18 residues. V lost 9 bases to trimming and J lost 7 bases, with 34 bases between them. The CDR3: CAIYMGQGYTTRKGTQYF. The CDR3, as DNA: TGCGCCATTTACATGGGGCAGGGGTATACAACCCGGAAGGGGACCCAGTACTTC.

J is TRBJ1-1 and V is TRBV5-1; no definite D call. Germline CDR1 SGHRS, CDR2 YFSETQ. Trimming removed 1 base at V and 3 bases at J, with 10 bases between. This CDR3 is 14 amino acids long. CDR3 region: CASSLNGRYTEAFF. CDR3 coding DNA: TGCGCCAGCAGCTTGAATGGGCGGTACACTGAAGCTTTCTTT.

V and J are TRBV5-4 and TRBJ2-1; D is undetermined. The germline V and J ends were trimmed by 0 bases and 10 bases, with 14 bases remaining between them. CDR1 and CDR2 (germline): SGHNT, YYREEE (reference sequence). This CDR3 has 14 amino acids. The CDR3 sequence: CASSLGGSEEEQFF. DNA for the CDR3: TGTGCCAGCAGCTTGGGTGGGTCAGAGGAAGAGCAGTTCTTC.

This rearrangement joins TRBV30 to TRBJ1-3, with 11 bases lining up with TRBD1. The ends lost 4 bases at V and 14 bases at J; junction bases unmatched: 7. CDR1 GTSNPN and CDR2 SVGIG come from the germline V gene (reference sequence). CDR3 length equals 12 residues. The DNA for the CDR3 is TGTGCCTGGACCTTGGACAGGGGGCATGTATATTTT. Amino acids: CAWTLDRGHVYF. Based on the CDR3 plus reference TRBV30 and TRBJ1-3, the full variable domain is SQTIHQWPATLVQPVGSPLSLECTVEGTSNPNLYWYRQAAGRGLQLLFYSVGIGQISSEVPQNLSASRPQDRQFILSSKKLLLSDSGFYLCAWTLDRGHVYFGEGSWLTVV.

This sequence joins TRBV5-6 and TRBJ1-6; no clear D gene. Trimming stripped 0 bases from V and 0 bases from J, with 7 bases between. Germline CDR1 is SGHDT and CDR2 is YYEEEE. The CDR3 covers 16 residues. CDR3 sequence: CASSLAGRSYNSPLHF. CDR3 nucleotide sequence: TGTGCCAGCAGCTTGGCCGGACGCTCCTATAATTCACCCCTCCACTTT. Looking up the rest from reference TRBV5-6 and TRBJ1-6 gives the full variable domain: DAGVTQSPTHLIKTRGQQVTLRCSPKSGHDTVSWYQQALGQGPQFIFQYYEEEERQRGNFPDRFSGHQFPNYSSELNVNALLLGDSALYLCASSLAGRSYNSPLHFGNGTRLTVT.

This clone turned up a few times. The V call is TRBV27, the J call TRBJ2-3; weak D call: TRBD2 (5 bases). The CDR3 extends over 16 amino acids. Germline CDR1 MNHEY, CDR2 SMNVEV (reference sequence). With 6 bases removed from V and 0 bases from J, the gap between germline ends came to 16 bases. CDR3 residues: CASSRGWGSSTDTQYF. The DNA of the CDR3 is TGTGCCAGCAGCCGAGGGTGGGGTTCTAGCACAGATACGCAGTATTTT.

The chain is built from TRBV5-1 and TRBJ1-2; a weak D match, TRBD1 (5 bases). The CDR3 sequence is 17 residues long. V dropped 2 bases and J dropped 0 bases, with 17 bases sitting between them. CDR1 is SGHRS, CDR2 YFSETQ, per germline. The CDR3 loop reads CASSFFRDEVTNYGYTF. The CDR3 nucleotides read TGCGCCAGCAGCTTTTTTAGGGACGAGGTTACTAACTATGGCTACACCTTC.

In its sample, this clone was seen once. The V and J genes are TRBV5-6 and TRBJ1-2; D unclear. The CDR3 is made up of 14 amino acids. Germline CDR1 SGHDT, CDR2 YYEEEE. Trimming shortened V by 5 bases and J by 4 bases, and 15 bases separated the two germline ends. The CDR3 nucleotides read TGTGCCAGCAGTCCCCAGTCCTCCGTCTATGGCTACACCTTC. Translated, it gives CASSPQSSVYGYTF.

As DNA, the CDR3 is TGTGCCAGCAGGGACGGTCGATTGGGACCCCTCCACTTT. It codes for CASRDGRLGPLHF. The chain has TRBV2 and TRBJ1-6; D is undetermined. CDR3 length equals 13 residues. Germline V CDR1 and CDR2: SNHLY, FYNNEI. Trimming took 6 bases from V and 12 from J, leaving 15 bases between them.

V is TRBV4-1 and J is TRBJ2-3; no definite D call. In germline, CDR1 is MGHRA, CDR2 YSYEKL. This CDR3 comprises 12 residues. V dropped 4 bases and J dropped 6 bases, with 8 bases sitting between them. CDR3 in amino acids: CASSPNGDTQYF. The CDR3 DNA reads TGCGCCAGCAGCCCGAATGGTGATACGCAGTATTTT.

The gene calls are TRBV9 and TRBJ1-1, with 12 bases lining up with TRBD1. V lost 3 bases, J lost 7 bases, and 7 bases stayed unmatched. The CDR3 is 15 amino acids. Germline V gives CDR1 SGDLS, CDR2 YYNGEE. The CDR3 loop reads CASSAGTGGLIEAFF. CDR3 DNA: TGTGCCAGCAGCGCCGGGACAGGGGGCTTGATTGAAGCTTTCTTT. Full variable domain (remainder filled in from reference TRBV9 and TRBJ1-1): DSGVTQTPKHLITATGQRVTLRCSPRSGDLSVYWYQQSLDQGLQFLIQYYNGEERAKGNILERFSAQQFPDLHSELNLSSLELGDSALYFCASSAGTGGLIEAFFGQGTRLTVV.

The rearrangement links TRBV6-6 to TRBJ2-7; TRBD1 agrees at 9 bases. With 5 bases clipped from V and 3 bases from J, the junction kept 5 bases outside the gene matches. Looked up from germline, CDR1 is MNHNY and CDR2 is SVGAGI (reference sequence). The CDR3 extends over 14 amino acids. The CDR3 here is CASSPTGGGYEQYF. DNA for the CDR3: TGTGCCAGCAGTCCGACAGGGGGAGGCTACGAGCAGTACTTC.

The rearrangement joins TRBV7-9 to TRBJ1-1; D is unresolved. This CDR3 region has 13 residues. V was cut by 7 bases and J by 2 bases, with 11 bases left in between. Germline V gives CDR1 SEHNR, CDR2 FQNEAQ (reference sequence). The CDR3 DNA reads as TGTGCCAGCACCGCCCGCGACAACACTGAAGCTTTCTTT. This encodes CASTARDNTEAFF.

The J gene is TRBJ1-6, the V gene TRBV28, with D perhaps matching TRBD1 (5 bases). V was cut by 3 bases and J by 8 bases, with 11 bases left in between. Germline V gene sequence: CDR1 MDHEN, CDR2 SYDVKM. The CDR3 is made up of 14 amino acids. CDR3 amino acids: CASSFAQGYSPLHF. The CDR3 DNA reads as TGTGCCAGCAGTTTCGCGCAGGGTTATTCACCCCTCCACTTT.